These T cell receptor beta chains were read from a single sample in a study of naive CD8 T cells in extremely preterm neonates. Generated by immunoSEQ multiplex PCR, the TCRdb table keeps only in-frame clones and is missing some. The table lists about 5,000 clones, 95% to 98% of them singletons. Sequencing was done on a sample of naive CD8+ T cells from blood. The source of these receptors is a human donor in good health. CDR3s include the opening cysteine and the closing phenylalanine or tryptophan. D genes are given only for firm matches. Size is stated for part of the rows, as once, few or many counts, or as a class when the clone is expanded.

D gene,J gene,CDR3 length,V gene,clone size,CDR3 protein,CDR3 DNA
NA,TRBJ2-5,14,TRBV15,NA,CASPHLRLWETQYF,TGTGCTTCACCCCACTTGAGGCTGTGGGAGACCCAGTACTTC
NA,TRBJ2-1,14,TRBV2,NA,CASSGVTRTNEQFF,TGTGCCAGCAGCGGAGTAACTAGAACCAATGAGCAGTTCTTC
NA,TRBJ2-7,13,TRBV7-8,NA,CASSGDKNYEQYF,TGTGCCAGCAGCGGGGACAAGAACTACGAGCAGTACTTC
NA,TRBJ2-7,15,TRBV28,NA,CASRNQGLGAYEQYF,TGTGCCAGCAGAAACCAGGGGTTGGGGGCCTACGAGCAGTACTTC
NA,TRBJ2-2,14,TRBV27,NA,CASSPQIGTGELFF,TGTGCCAGCAGCCCCCAGATTGGTACCGGGGAGCTGTTTTTT
TRBD1,TRBJ2-7,14,TRBV10-2,NA,CASSEYRGTYEQYF,TGCGCCAGCAGTGAATACAGGGGGACCTACGAGCAGTACTTC
NA,TRBJ1-1,13,TRBV12-5,NA,CASGPGQNTEAFF,TGTGCTAGTGGTCCCGGACAGAACACTGAAGCTTTCTTT
NA,TRBJ1-2,15,TRBV27,NA,CASSLREGANYGYTF,TGTGCCAGCAGTCTCAGGGAGGGGGCTAACTATGGCTACACCTTC
NA,TRBJ1-5,13,TRBV5-5,NA,CASSEQKNQPQHF,TGTGCCAGCAGCGAACAGAAAAATCAGCCCCAGCATTTT
NA,TRBJ1-5,15,TRBV27,NA,CASSLGRGGKQPQHF,TGTGCCAGCAGTTTAGGCAGGGGTGGTAAGCAGCCCCAGCATTTT
TRBD1,TRBJ2-1,16,TRBV9,NA,CASSSSRDRVVNEQFF,TGTGCCAGCAGCTCCTCTCGGGACAGGGTAGTCAATGAGCAGTTCTTC
TRBD2,TRBJ2-5,17,TRBV7-2,NA,CASSLGGSGELQETQYF,TGTGCCAGCAGCTTAGGGGGTAGCGGGGAACTCCAAGAGACCCAGTACTTC
TRBD1,TRBJ2-5,16,TRBV7-9,NA,CASSLISDRGQETQYF,TGTGCCAGCAGCTTGATCTCGGACAGGGGACAAGAGACCCAGTACTTC
TRBD2,TRBJ2-3,16,TRBV6-6,NA,CASSYSGLASTDTQYF,TGTGCCAGCAGTTACTCGGGACTAGCTTCCACAGATACGCAGTATTTT
TRBD2,TRBJ2-3,15,TRBV11-2,once,CASSLSGRAEDTQYF,TGTGCCAGCAGCTTGAGCGGGAGGGCCGAAGATACGCAGTATTTT
NA,TRBJ1-2,15,TRBV27,NA,CASSLTGGGDYGYTF,TGTGCCAGCAGTTTAACCGGGGGGGGTGACTATGGCTACACCTTC
TRBD1,TRBJ1-1,14,TRBV27,NA,CASSPPTGKDGAFF,TGTGCCAGCAGTCCGCCGACAGGGAAGGATGGCGCTTTCTTT
TRBD1,TRBJ1-2,13,TRBV27,NA,CASSLGTGDGYTF,TGTGCCAGCAGTTTGGGGACAGGGGATGGCTACACCTTC
TRBD1,TRBJ2-5,16,TRBV7-6,NA,CASSLVRTGGQETQYF,TGTGCCAGCAGCTTAGTAAGGACAGGGGGCCAAGAGACCCAGTACTTC
NA,TRBJ2-3,17,TRBV7-2,NA,CASSLESRSASTDTQYF,TGTGCCAGCAGCTTAGAGAGCCGTTCCGCTAGCACAGATACGCAGTATTTT
TRBD2,TRBJ2-7,17,TRBV28,NA,CASSFPPSGGPKYEQYF,TGTGCCAGCAGTTTCCCCCCTAGCGGAGGACCGAAGTACGAGCAGTACTTC
NA,TRBJ1-2,14,TRBV21-1,NA,CASRPGQGNYGYTF,TGTGCCAGCAGACCGGGACAGGGTAACTATGGCTACACCTTC
TRBD2,TRBJ2-1,14,TRBV29-1,NA,CSVGTSENYNEQFF,TGCAGCGTCGGGACTAGCGAGAACTACAATGAGCAGTTCTTC
TRBD1,TRBJ2-7,16,TRBV14,NA,CASSLRQGYFSYEQYF,TGTGCCAGCAGCCTCCGACAGGGCTACTTCTCCTACGAGCAGTACTTC
NA,TRBJ2-3,12,TRBV7-9,NA,CASSMTGDTQYF,TGTGCCAGCAGCATGACTGGAGATACGCAGTATTTT
NA,TRBJ2-7,13,TRBV13,NA,CASSLGNSYEQYF,TGTGCCAGCAGCTTAGGAAACAGCTACGAGCAGTACTTC
NA,TRBJ2-3,15,TRBV4-3,NA,CASSQGKRLTDTQYF,TGCGCCAGCAGCCAAGGAAAGCGGCTTACAGATACGCAGTATTTT
NA,TRBJ1-5,14,TRBV21-1,once,CASSRQGTNQPQHF,TGTGCCAGCAGCCGACAGGGAACTAATCAGCCCCAGCATTTT
NA,TRBJ2-5,17,TRBV4-3,once,CASSRGVGVRLEETQYF,TGCGCCAGCAGCCGTGGAGTAGGGGTTAGACTCGAAGAGACCCAGTACTTC
TRBD1,TRBJ2-3,15,TRBV27,NA,CASNPTGGATDTQYF,TGTGCCAGCAATCCGACAGGGGGCGCGACAGATACGCAGTATTTT
NA,TRBJ2-1,15,TRBV9,once,CASSVGLAPYNEQFF,TGTGCCAGCAGCGTAGGGCTTGCTCCCTACAATGAGCAGTTCTTC
TRBD1,TRBJ2-3,15,TRBV6-6,NA,CASSTFRTGLDTQYF,TGTGCCAGCAGCACTTTCCGGACAGGGCTAGATACGCAGTATTTT
TRBD1,TRBJ2-2,16,TRBV5-1,NA,CASSPEGTGRFGELFF,TGCGCCAGCAGCCCAGAAGGGACAGGGAGATTTGGGGAGCTGTTTTTT
TRBD2,TRBJ2-7,14,TRBV6-7,NA,CASSVAGDTYEQYF,TGTGCCAGCAGTGTAGCGGGAGATACCTACGAGCAGTACTTC
NA,TRBJ2-4,16,TRBV11-2,NA,CASNSFGALAKNIQYF,TGTGCCAGCAACTCCTTTGGAGCCCTAGCCAAAAACATTCAGTACTTC
TRBD2,TRBJ2-3,18,TRBV10-3,once,CAISAGLAGAKNTDTQYF,TGTGCCATCAGTGCGGGACTAGCGGGGGCCAAAAACACAGATACGCAGTATTTT
TRBD2,TRBJ2-1,17,TRBV11-2,NA,CASSLSSGSPMYNEQFF,TGTGCCAGCAGCTTAAGTAGCGGGAGCCCCATGTACAATGAGCAGTTCTTC
NA,TRBJ1-2,15,TRBV6-5,NA,CASSSDPGQLYGYTF,TGTGCCAGCAGTTCCGATCCGGGACAACTCTATGGCTACACCTTC
NA,TRBJ1-2,15,TRBV18,NA,CASSPDYRANYGYTF,TGTGCCAGCTCACCAGATTACAGGGCAAACTATGGCTACACCTTC
NA,TRBJ2-3,15,TRBV11-2,NA,CASSLGARSTDTQYF,TGTGCCAGCAGCTTAGGTGCCAGAAGCACAGATACGCAGTATTTT
NA,TRBJ2-1,18,TRBV7-6,NA,CASSLVGSGMSSYNEQFF,TGTGCCAGCAGCTTAGTAGGGTCGGGGATGAGCTCCTACAATGAGCAGTTCTTC
TRBD1,TRBJ2-7,15,TRBV6-1,NA,CASSEGQGAKYEQYF,TGTGCCAGCAGTGAAGGACAGGGAGCTAAGTACGAGCAGTACTTC
TRBD1,TRBJ1-2,13,TRBV27,NA,CASTDGTAYGYTF,TGTGCCAGCACCGACGGGACAGCCTATGGCTACACCTTC
TRBD1,TRBJ2-1,15,TRBV11-2,NA,CASSSGTGAYNEQFF,TGTGCCAGCAGCTCCGGGACAGGGGCATATAATGAGCAGTTCTTC
NA,TRBJ1-5,14,TRBV19,NA,CASSIGQGYQPQHF,TGTGCCAGTAGTATAGGCCAGGGATATCAGCCCCAGCATTTT
TRBD2,TRBJ2-1,18,TRBV5-1,NA,CASSLGILAGARYNEQFF,TGCGCCAGCAGCTTGGGGATATTGGCGGGAGCAAGGTACAATGAGCAGTTCTTC
NA,TRBJ2-7,13,TRBV4-2,once,CASSPFLGLEQYF,TGTGCCAGCAGCCCCTTCCTGGGGCTCGAGCAGTACTTC
NA,TRBJ1-5,18,TRBV21-1,NA,CASSRGGRDQGSNQPQHF,TGTGCCAGCAGCAGGGGGGGACGGGATCAGGGTAGCAATCAGCCCCAGCATTTT